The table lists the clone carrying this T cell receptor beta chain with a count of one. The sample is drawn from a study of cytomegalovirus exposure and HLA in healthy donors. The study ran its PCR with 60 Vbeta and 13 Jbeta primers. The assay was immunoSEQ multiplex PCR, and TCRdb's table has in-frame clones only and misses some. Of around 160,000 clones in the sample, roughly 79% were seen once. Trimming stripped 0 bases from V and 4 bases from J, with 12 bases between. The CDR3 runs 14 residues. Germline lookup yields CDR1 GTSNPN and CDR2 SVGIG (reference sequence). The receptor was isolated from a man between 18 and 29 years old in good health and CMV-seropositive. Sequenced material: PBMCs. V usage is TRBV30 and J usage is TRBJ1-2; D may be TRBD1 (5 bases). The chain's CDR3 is CAWSVKTDLYGYTF. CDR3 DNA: TGTGCCTGGAGTGTAAAGACAGACCTCTATGGCTACACCTTC.